The 17 T cell receptor beta chains listed next were all sequenced from one sample in a study of tissue T cells after allogeneic stem cell transplantation. This table comes from immunoSEQ multiplex PCR, and its TCRdb copy is limited to in-frame clones, with some not included. The table lists 1,600 or so clones, over 45% of them singletons. As to time point: mouse harvest day 7 after allogeneic transplant. The graft held 10^6 splenic CD5+ T cells and 10^7 T-cell-depleted bone marrow cells. The sample comprised liver tissue. These receptors came from a female BALB/c mouse given C57BL/6 T cells with graft-versus-host disease after an allogeneic hematopoietic cell transplant.

This clone showed up just a few times. Genes here carry mouse names. The CDR3 extends 1 residue past the end of the read, so its final part is completed from the germline J gene. V and J are TRBV14 and TRBJ2-4; D perhaps matches TRBD1 (6 bases). This CDR3 comprises 15 residues. Germline V gene sequence: CDR1 SGHDT, CDR2 FRDEAV. Trimming removed 5 bases at V and 0 bases at J, with 13 bases between. Here the CDR3 reads CASRFRGGSQNTLYF. The covered CDR3 bases are TGTGCCAGCAGATTCCGAGGGGGTAGTCAAAACACCTTGTAC.

Worth noting for this clone: The gene symbols are mouse symbols. Coverage ceases 1 residue before the CDR3 finishes, and the germline J gene fills in the end. This rearrangement joins TRBV26 to TRBJ2-5; the D gene is possibly TRBD1 (6 bases). CDR3 length equals 13 residues. The V gene lost 4 bases and the J gene lost 6 bases, with 11 bases spanning the gap. Germline V gives CDR1 KGHPV, CDR2 FQNQEV (reference sequence). The CDR3 bases that were read are TGTGCCAGCAGTCAACAGGGAGGGGACACCCAGTAC. It codes for CASSQQGGDTQY. The complete CDR3 sequence is CASSQQGGDTQYF.

This clone was detected only a few times. All gene names here are mouse names. The read falls 1 residue short of the CDR3 end, and the missing part is taken from the germline J gene. The chain uses TRBV26 and TRBJ2-2, with D hard to call. Germline V lookup: CDR1 KGHPV, CDR2 FQNQEV (reference sequence). With 2 bases removed from V and 1 base from J, the gap between germline ends came to 2 bases. The length of the CDR3 is 13 residues. Partial CDR3 DNA: TGTGCCAGCAGTCTGATAAACACCGGGCAGCTCTAC. Protein sequence: CASSLINTGQLY. The full CDR3 reads CASSLINTGQLYF. Based on the CDR3 plus reference TRBV26 and TRBJ2-2, the full variable domain is NSKVIQTPRYLVKGQGQKAKMRCIPEKGHPVVFWYQQNKNNEFKFLINFQNQEVLQQIDMTEKRFSAECPSNSPCSLEIQSSEAGDSALYLCASSLINTGQLYFGEGSKLTVL.

Note on this clone: Genes and germline come from the mouse. Read data end 1 residue before the CDR3 end; the end is taken from the germline J gene. The V and J genes are TRBV23 and TRBJ1-1. The CDR3 is 12 amino acids. Germline V gives CDR1 KGHTA, CDR2 FQNQQP. CDR3 in amino acids: CSSSQGVPEVFF. The CDR3 DNA, read in part, is TGCTCCAGCAGTCAAGGGGTCCCAGAAGTCTTC.

With regard to this clone: Gene labels here are mouse ones. Read data end 1 residue before the CDR3 end; the end is taken from the germline J gene. This chain connects TRBV1 to TRBJ1-1, with D unclear. The ends were cut back, 3 bases at V and 0 bases at J, with 5 bases in the middle. Germline CDR1 NSQYPW, CDR2 LRSPGD (reference sequence). This CDR3 has 13 amino acids. CDR3 bases read: TGCACCTGCAGTGCCCAGTCAAACACAGAAGTCTTC. Protein product: CTCSAQSNTEVF. The entire CDR3 is CTCSAQSNTEVFF.

Comments on this clone: Gene names are the mouse ones. The CDR3 is cut off 1 residue early in the read; its end comes from the germline J gene. The chain recombines TRBV13-2 with TRBJ2-5; perhaps TRBD1 as D (6 bases). Germline CDR1 reads NNHNN; CDR2 reads SYGAGS (reference sequence). V shed 2 bases and J shed 0 bases, with 7 bases lying between them. The CDR3 is 14 amino acids. The part of the CDR3 DNA that was read is TGTGCCAGCGGTGACAGGGGTAACCAAGACACCCAGTAC. This encodes CASGDRGNQDTQY. The complete CDR3 protein is CASGDRGNQDTQYF.

Turning to this clone: Genes and germline are mouse. With the read ending 1 residue before the CDR3 end, the germline J gene is used to fill in that end. The chain is built from TRBV13-1 and TRBJ1-4, with 8 bases lining up with TRBD1. The junction had 2 bases not matched to a gene; V was cut back by 2 bases and J by 5 bases. The CDR3 runs to 14 residues. From germline, CDR1 is NSHNY and CDR2 SYGAGN. The CDR3 spells CASSDRGRNERLFF. The sequenced CDR3 bases are TGTGCCAGCAGTGACAGGGGGCGAAACGAAAGATTATTT.

This clone appeared a few times. The gene symbols are mouse symbols. The read halts 1 residue ahead of the CDR3 end, with the missing end drawn from the germline J gene. J is TRBJ2-1 and V is TRBV26, with 12 positions matching TRBD2. V shed 4 bases, J shed 2 bases, and the junction held 3 bases outside the gene matches. The CDR3 covers 16 residues. Germline-derived CDR1 and CDR2 are KGHPV and FQNQEV (reference sequence). The sequenced CDR3 bases are TGTGCCAGCAGTCCGGGACTGGGGGGTGACTATGCTGAGCAGTTC. Its translation is CASSPGLGGDYAEQF. The CDR3 in full is CASSPGLGGDYAEQFF.

About this clone itself: The listed genes are named as in mouse. Read sequence stops 1 residue before the CDR3 end, and the germline J gene provides the missing end. The chain couples TRBV26 to TRBJ2-4; D unresolved. CDR1 is KGHPV and CDR2 is FQNQEV in the germline V gene (reference sequence). Trimming removed 0 bases at V and 4 bases at J, with 2 bases between. CDR3 length: 12 amino acids. The CDR3 bases that were read are TGTGCCAGCAGTCTGTCGGAAAACACCTTGTAC. Translation: CASSLSENTLY. The whole CDR3 protein reads CASSLSENTLYF.

On this clone: The genes and germline here are from mouse. The CDR3 end is not reached by the read, which stops 1 residue before it; the germline J gene fills it in. This chain joins TRBV3 and TRBJ1-4; D ambiguous. Germline CDR1 is SNHLY and CDR2 is FYNGKV (reference sequence). The CDR3 totals 15 residues. Trimming took 1 base from V and 4 from J, leaving 10 bases between them. Partial CDR3 DNA: TGTGCCAGCAGCTTAGACGGACGGCGCAACGAAAGATTATTT. Protein sequence: CASSLDGRRNERLF. The whole CDR3 region reads CASSLDGRRNERLFF.

A single count supports this clone. Gene names and germline match the mouse. Read data end 1 residue before the CDR3 end; the end is taken from the germline J gene. This chain uses TRBV16 with TRBJ2-5, with D tentatively TRBD1 (6 bases). Trimming cost V 5 bases and J 3 bases, with 12 bases left between them. The CDR3 is 14 amino acids. The germline gives CDR1 SGHSA, CDR2 FRNQAP. The CDR3 spells CASSRAGQQDTQYF. The CDR3 bases that were read are TGTGCAAGCAGCCGGGCGGGACAACAAGACACCCAGTAC.

Details on this clone: Each gene name is a mouse one. CDR3 protein: CASSDAWGGYAEQFF. CDR3 bases read: TGTGCCAGCAGTGATGCCTGGGGGGGCTATGCTGAGCAGTTC. The chain links TRBV13-1 to TRBJ2-1; TRBD2 aligns across 9 bases. The CDR3 end falls 1 residue outside the read, so it is completed with the germline J gene. Germline CDR1 reads NSHNY; CDR2 reads SYGAGN. With 0 bases clipped from V and 3 bases from J, the junction kept 1 base outside the gene matches. CDR3 length equals 15 residues.

This clone has a single count. Mouse gene names and germline throughout. The read halts 1 residue ahead of the CDR3 end, with the missing end drawn from the germline J gene. The rearrangement joins TRBV26 to TRBJ2-2; D call uncertain. CDR1 and CDR2 from the germline V gene are KGHPV and FQNQEV (reference sequence). CDR3 size: 12 residues. V lost 3 bases and J 2 bases, leaving 1 base between the germline ends. The part of the CDR3 DNA that was read is TGTGCCAGCAGTCTTAACACCGGGCAGCTCTAC. Residues: CASSLNTGQLY. The full CDR3 is CASSLNTGQLYF.

Comment on this clone: The germline and genes are mouse ones. This chain's CDR3 is CASSLGGGAETLYF. The covered CDR3 bases are TGTGCCAGCAGCTTGGGGGGGGGTGCAGAAACGCTGTAT. This chain links TRBV3 with TRBJ2-3; 7 positions match TRBD2. The sequence runs out 1 residue before the end of the CDR3; the remainder is reconstructed from the germline J gene. The CDR3 extends over 14 amino acids. The V segment lost 3 bases and the J segment 1 base; nucleotides outside the gene matches: 1. Germline-derived CDR1 and CDR2 are SNHLY and FYNGKV (reference sequence).

On this clone: Each gene name is a mouse one. The CDR3 extends 1 residue past the end of the read, so its final part is completed from the germline J gene. This chain links TRBV31 with TRBJ1-1, with D maybe TRBD1 (6 bases). V lost 2 bases and J 1 base, leaving 11 bases between the germline ends. Germline V lookup: CDR1 GKSSPN, CDR2 SITVG. This CDR3 spans 14 amino acids. CDR3 in amino acids: CAWSAGTKNTEVFF. CDR3 bases read: TGTGCCTGGAGTGCCGGGACAAAAAACACAGAAGTCTTC.

About this clone: Mouse gene names and germline throughout. The read ends 1 residue before the CDR3 terminus; that terminus is restored from the germline J gene. The chain employs TRBV13-3 and TRBJ2-7; the D gene is possibly TRBD1 (6 bases). V lost 4 bases, J lost 1 base, and 9 bases lay in between. The CDR3 covers 13 residues. From germline, CDR1 is NNHDY and CDR2 SYVADS. CDR3 loop: CASSPGTSYEQYF. The sequenced CDR3 bases are TGTGCCAGCAGTCCCGGGACATCCTATGAACAGTAC.

This clone was detected only a few times. Gene names denote mouse genes. With the read ending 1 residue before the CDR3 end, the germline J gene is used to fill in that end. This chain uses TRBV3 with TRBJ2-7; the match to TRBD2 covers 11 bases. CDR1 and CDR2 (germline): SNHLY, FYNGKV (reference sequence). V was pared by 4 bases and J by 6 bases, with 5 bases of the junction left unmatched. This CDR3 is 14 amino acids long. CDR3: CASSSTGGALEQYF. CDR3 bases read: TGTGCCAGCAGCTCAACTGGGGGGGCGCTTGAACAGTAC.